The sequence of this T cell receptor beta chain was determined in a study of yellow fever vaccine responses in identical twins. This clonotype was counted a few times. Trimming cost V 0 bases and J 6 bases; bases outside gene matches: 9. The CDR3 runs 16 residues. Germline CDR1 and CDR2: LGHDT and YNNKEL (reference sequence). One entry per CDR3 protein, called by TCRdb with MiXCR from the RT-PCR reads. The sample lists more than 15,000 distinct CDR3 sequences; over 65% were seen once. The source of this sequence is a woman younger than 30 who received the yellow fever vaccine. Source: T cells from blood (PBMCs), unsorted or a sorted subset (not recorded which), taken before or after yellow fever vaccination (not recorded which). The chain joins TRBV3-1 to TRBJ2-3, with 7 nucleotides matching TRBD2. The CDR3 protein is CASSQDVAGVTDTQYF. CDR3 bases: TGTGCCAGCAGCCAAGATGTTGCGGGAGTGACGGATACGCAGTATTTT.